The clone carrying this T cell receptor beta chain was found a few times. The target antigen is unknown. Heparinised blood was drawn once per donor, averaging roughly 110 mL. Using CD45RO/CCR7/CD25/CD127/CD95/CD27, CD4+ naive, central memory, regulatory and stem cell-like memory cells were sorted. The germline CDR1 and CDR2 sequences are MNHNY and SVGAGI (reference sequence). The CDR3 is 12 amino acids. The V and J ends lost 6 bases and 5 bases respectively, with 10 bases between them. These data come from a study of beta chain features in type 1 diabetes. The entirety of the isolated RNA underwent reverse transcription, so expressed TCRB transcripts were sequenced. This table comes from immunoSEQ multiplex PCR, and its TCRdb copy is limited to in-frame clones, with some not included. The sample lists some 270,000 clones, 13% to 15% seen once, with roughly 0.024% in the top ten. Findings and caveats of the study: Among all four CD4+ subsets, Type 1 diabetes patients had TCRB CDR3s that were moderately but significantly shorter. For TCRB rearrangement, an influence of HLA type remained unresolved here.

The origin of this receptor is a middle-aged woman in good health. This chain uses TRBV6-6 with TRBJ1-2; D remains ambiguous. The specimen was naive CD4+ T cells from blood. DNA of the CDR3: TGTGCCAGCAGCCACAGTGAATATGGCTACACCTTC. Its translation is CASSHSEYGYTF.